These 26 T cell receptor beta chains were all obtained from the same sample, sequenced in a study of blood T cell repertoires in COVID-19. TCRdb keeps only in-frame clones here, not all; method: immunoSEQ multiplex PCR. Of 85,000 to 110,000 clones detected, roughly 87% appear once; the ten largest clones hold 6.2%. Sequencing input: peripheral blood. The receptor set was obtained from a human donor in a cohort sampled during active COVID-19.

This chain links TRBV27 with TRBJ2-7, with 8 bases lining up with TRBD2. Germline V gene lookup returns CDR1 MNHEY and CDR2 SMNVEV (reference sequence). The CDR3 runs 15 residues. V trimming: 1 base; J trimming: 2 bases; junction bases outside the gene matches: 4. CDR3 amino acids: CASSLYVSGAYEQYF. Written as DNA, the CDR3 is TGTGCCAGCAGTTTATACGTTAGCGGGGCCTACGAGCAGTACTTC.

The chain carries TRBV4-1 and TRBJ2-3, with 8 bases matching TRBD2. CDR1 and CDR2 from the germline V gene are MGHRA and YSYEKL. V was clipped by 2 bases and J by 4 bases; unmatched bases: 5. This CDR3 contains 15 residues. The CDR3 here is CASSQTGGPSDTQYF. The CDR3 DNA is TGCGCCAGCAGCCAAACGGGGGGGCCCTCAGATACGCAGTATTTT.

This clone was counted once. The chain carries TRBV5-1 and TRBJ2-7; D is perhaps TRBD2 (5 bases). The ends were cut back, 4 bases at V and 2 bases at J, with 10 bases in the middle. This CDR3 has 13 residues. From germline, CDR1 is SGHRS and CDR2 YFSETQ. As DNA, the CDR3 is TGCGCCAGCAGCCTGAGGGCCACCTACGAGCAGTACTTC. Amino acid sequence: CASSLRATYEQYF.

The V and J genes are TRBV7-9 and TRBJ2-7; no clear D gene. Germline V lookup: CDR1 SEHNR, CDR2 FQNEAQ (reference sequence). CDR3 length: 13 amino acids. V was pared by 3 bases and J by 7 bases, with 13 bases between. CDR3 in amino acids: CASSFAPAEEQYF. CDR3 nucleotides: TGTGCCAGCAGCTTTGCCCCGGCGGAGGAGCAGTACTTC.

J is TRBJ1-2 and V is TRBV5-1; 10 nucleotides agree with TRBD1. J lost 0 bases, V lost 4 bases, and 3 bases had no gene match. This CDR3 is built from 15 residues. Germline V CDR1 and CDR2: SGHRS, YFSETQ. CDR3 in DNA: TGCGCCAGCAGCCCGGGACAGGGGCCTAACTATGGCTACACCTTC. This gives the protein CASSPGQGPNYGYTF.

CDR3: CASSIPQTGIQPQHF. The CDR3 nucleotides are TGTGCCAGTAGTATACCCCAGACAGGGATCCAGCCCCAGCATTTT. The chain recombines TRBV19 with TRBJ1-5; 7 positions agree with TRBD1. J gave up 7 bases and V 2 bases, and 8 bases lay outside the gene matches. CDR3 length: 15 residues. Germline CDR1 LNHDA, CDR2 SQIVND (reference sequence). Using reference TRBV19 and TRBJ1-5 for the parts outside the CDR3, the full variable domain is DGGITQSPKYLFRKEGQNVTLSCEQNLNHDAMYWYRQDPGQGLRLIYYSQIVNDFQKGDIAEGYSVSREKKESFPLTVTSAQKNPTAFYLCASSIPQTGIQPQHFGDGTRLSIL.

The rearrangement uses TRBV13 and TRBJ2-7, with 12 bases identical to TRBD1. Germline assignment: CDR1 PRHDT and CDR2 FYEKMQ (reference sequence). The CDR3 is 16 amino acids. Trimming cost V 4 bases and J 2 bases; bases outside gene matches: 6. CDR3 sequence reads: CASSSPGQGAAYEQYF. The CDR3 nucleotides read TGTGCCAGCAGCTCACCGGGACAGGGGGCGGCCTACGAGCAGTACTTC.

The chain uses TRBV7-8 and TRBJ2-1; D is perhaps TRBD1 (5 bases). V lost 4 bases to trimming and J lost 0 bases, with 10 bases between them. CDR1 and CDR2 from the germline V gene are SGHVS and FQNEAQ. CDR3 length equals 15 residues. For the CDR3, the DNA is TGTGCCAGCAGCTCGGACACCTACTCCTACAATGAGCAGTTCTTC. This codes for CASSSDTYSYNEQFF.

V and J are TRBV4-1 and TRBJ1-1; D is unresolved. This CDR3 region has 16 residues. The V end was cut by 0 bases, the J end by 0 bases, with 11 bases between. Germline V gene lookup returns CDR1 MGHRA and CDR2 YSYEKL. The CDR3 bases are TGCGCCAGCAGCCAAGATGGTACAGAATTGAACACTGAAGCTTTCTTT. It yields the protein CASSQDGTELNTEAFF.

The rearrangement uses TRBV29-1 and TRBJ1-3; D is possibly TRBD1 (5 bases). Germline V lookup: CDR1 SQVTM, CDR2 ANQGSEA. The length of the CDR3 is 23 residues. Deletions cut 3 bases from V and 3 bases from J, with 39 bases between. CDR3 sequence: CSVEEGIKRVAGGGKAGGNTIYF. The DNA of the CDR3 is TGCAGCGTTGAGGAAGGCATAAAGCGGGTGGCGGGCGGGGGGAAAGCGGGTGGAAACACCATATATTTT.

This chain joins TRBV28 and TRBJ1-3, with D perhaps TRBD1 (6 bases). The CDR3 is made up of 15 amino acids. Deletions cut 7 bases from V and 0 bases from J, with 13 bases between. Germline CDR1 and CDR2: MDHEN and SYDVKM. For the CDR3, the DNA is TGTGCCAGCAACCCAAGGGGGGGCTCTGGAAACACCATATATTTT. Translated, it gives CASNPRGGSGNTIYF.

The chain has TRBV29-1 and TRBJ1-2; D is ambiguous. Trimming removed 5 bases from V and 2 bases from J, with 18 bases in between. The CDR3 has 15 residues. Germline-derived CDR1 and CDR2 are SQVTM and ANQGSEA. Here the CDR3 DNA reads TGCAGCGTTTTAGACATCGGGAAAGGGAACTATGGCTACACCTTC. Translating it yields CSVLDIGKGNYGYTF.

CDR3 sequence (DNA): TGTGCCAGCAGTGAATATGGCTCAGTTCCCTACGAGCAGTACTTC. Translated: CASSEYGSVPYEQYF. The V call is TRBV25-1, the J call TRBJ2-7; D is undetermined. The CDR3 loop spans 15 amino acids. CDR1 is MGHDK, CDR2 SYGVNS, per germline. V lost 0 bases and J 2 bases, leaving 11 bases between the germline ends.

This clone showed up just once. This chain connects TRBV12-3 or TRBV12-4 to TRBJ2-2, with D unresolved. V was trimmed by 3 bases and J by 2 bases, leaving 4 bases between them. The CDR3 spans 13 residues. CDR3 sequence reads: CASSFINTGELFF. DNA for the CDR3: TGTGCCAGCAGTTTTATAAACACCGGGGAGCTGTTTTTT.

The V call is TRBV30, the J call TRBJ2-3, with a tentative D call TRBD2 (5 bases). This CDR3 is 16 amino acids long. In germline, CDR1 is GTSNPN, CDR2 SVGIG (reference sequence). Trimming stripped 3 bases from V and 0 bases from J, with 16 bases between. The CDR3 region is CAWRSRAASSTDTQYF. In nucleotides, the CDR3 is TGTGCCTGGAGAAGTCGAGCGGCATCTAGCACAGATACGCAGTATTTT.

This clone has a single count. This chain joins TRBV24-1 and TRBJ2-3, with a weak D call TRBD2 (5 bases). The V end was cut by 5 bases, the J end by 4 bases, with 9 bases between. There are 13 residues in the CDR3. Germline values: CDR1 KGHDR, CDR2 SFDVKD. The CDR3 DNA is TGTGCCACCAGTGTAGAGAGGGCAGATACGCAGTATTTT. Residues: CATSVERADTQYF.

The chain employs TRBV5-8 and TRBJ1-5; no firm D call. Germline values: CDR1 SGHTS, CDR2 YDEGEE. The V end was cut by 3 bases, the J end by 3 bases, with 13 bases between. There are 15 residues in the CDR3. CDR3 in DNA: TGTGCCAGCAGCTCGATTGAGGTTCACAATCAGCCCCAGCATTTT. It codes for CASSSIEVHNQPQHF.

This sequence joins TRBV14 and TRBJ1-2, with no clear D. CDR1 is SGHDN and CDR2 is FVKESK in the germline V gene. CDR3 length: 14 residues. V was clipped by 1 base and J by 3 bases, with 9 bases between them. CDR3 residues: CASSQGSEYYGYTF. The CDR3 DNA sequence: TGTGCCAGCAGCCAAGGTTCAGAATACTATGGCTACACCTTC.

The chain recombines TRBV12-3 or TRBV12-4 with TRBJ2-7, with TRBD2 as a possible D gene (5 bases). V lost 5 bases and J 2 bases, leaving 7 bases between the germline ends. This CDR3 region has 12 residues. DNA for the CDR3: TGTGCCAGCAGTCGGGAAACCTACGAGCAGTACTTC. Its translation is CASSRETYEQYF.

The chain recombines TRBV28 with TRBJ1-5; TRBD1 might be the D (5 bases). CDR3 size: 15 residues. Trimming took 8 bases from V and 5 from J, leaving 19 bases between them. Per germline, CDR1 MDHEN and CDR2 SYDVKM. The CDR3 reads CASSLGPGTDQPQHF. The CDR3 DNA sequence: TGTGCCAGCTCCCTGGGGCCGGGGACTGATCAGCCCCAGCATTTT.

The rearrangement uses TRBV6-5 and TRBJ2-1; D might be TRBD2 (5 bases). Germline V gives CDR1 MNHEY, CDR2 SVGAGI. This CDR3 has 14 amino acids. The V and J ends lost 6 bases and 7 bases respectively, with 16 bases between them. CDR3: CASRSAGHGNEQFF. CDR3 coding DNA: TGTGCCAGCAGGTCGGCGGGTCACGGGAATGAGCAGTTCTTC.

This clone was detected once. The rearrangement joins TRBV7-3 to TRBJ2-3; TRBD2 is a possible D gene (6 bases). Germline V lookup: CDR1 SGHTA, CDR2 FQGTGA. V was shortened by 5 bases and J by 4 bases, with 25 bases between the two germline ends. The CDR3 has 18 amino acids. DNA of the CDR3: TGTGCCAGCAGCCGCCTTTGGCGACGCGGGATAGTCTCAGATACGCAGTATTTT. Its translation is CASSRLWRRGIVSDTQYF.

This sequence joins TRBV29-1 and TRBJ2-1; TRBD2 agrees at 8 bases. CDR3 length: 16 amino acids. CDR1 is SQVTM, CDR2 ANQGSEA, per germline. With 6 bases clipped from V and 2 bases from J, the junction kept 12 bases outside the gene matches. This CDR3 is CSVEKPGLDTYNEQFF. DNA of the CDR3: TGCAGCGTAGAAAAACCGGGACTAGACACCTACAATGAGCAGTTCTTC.

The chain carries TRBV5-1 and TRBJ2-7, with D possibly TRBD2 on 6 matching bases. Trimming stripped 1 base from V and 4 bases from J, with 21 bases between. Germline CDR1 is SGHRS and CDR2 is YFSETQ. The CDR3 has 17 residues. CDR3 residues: CASSLSLPGRGTYEQYF. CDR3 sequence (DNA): TGCGCCAGCAGCTTGTCCCTCCCGGGACGAGGGACTTACGAGCAGTACTTC. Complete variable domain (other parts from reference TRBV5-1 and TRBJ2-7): KAGVTQTPRYLIKTRGQQVTLSCSPISGHRSVSWYQQTPGQGLQFLFEYFSETQRNKGNFPGRFSGRQFSNSRSEMNVSTLELGDSALYLCASSLSLPGRGTYEQYFGPGTRLTVT.

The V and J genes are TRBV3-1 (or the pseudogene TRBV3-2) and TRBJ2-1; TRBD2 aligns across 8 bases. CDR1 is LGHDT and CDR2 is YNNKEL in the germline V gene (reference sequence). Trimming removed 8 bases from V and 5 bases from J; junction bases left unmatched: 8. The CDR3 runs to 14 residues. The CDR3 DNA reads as TGTGCCAGCGGCGGACTAGCTGCCAACAATGAGCAGTTCTTC. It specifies CASGGLAANNEQFF.

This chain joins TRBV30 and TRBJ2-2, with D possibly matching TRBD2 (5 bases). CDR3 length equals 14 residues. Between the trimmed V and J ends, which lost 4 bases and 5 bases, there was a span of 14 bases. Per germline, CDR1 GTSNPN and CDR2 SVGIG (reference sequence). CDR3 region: CAWISPRGTGELFF. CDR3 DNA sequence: TGTGCCTGGATTTCCCCCCGGGGAACCGGGGAGCTGTTTTTT.